This TCR beta chain came from a study of blood T cell repertoires in COVID-19. In the study overall: Some COVID-19 samples were acute and others convalescent; all came from the United States, Italy and Spain. Sources were T cells, B-cell-depleted T cells, or PBMCs; the material itself was cDNA or gDNA.

In the original processing: It was from reference gene primer amplification that nucleated cell counts were estimated. Using immunoSEQ multiplex PCR, the repertoire was profiled, and TCRdb retains in-frame clones only, with some absent. D and trimming were read from the DNA, whereas the V and J calls and clone size are those reported in that table. Here the sample spans about 320,000 clones, almost 85% being singletons. This CDR3 comprises 14 residues. V dropped 2 bases and J dropped 1 base, with 5 bases sitting between them. Germline values: CDR1 KGHDR, CDR2 SFDVKD. V usage is TRBV24-1 and J usage is TRBJ2-1, with unresolved D. Material for sequencing was peripheral blood. This clonotype was sampled from a human donor in a cohort sampled during active COVID-19. This CDR3 is CATSDWRSYNEQFF. In DNA, the CDR3 is TGTGCCACCAGTGATTGGCGGTCCTACAATGAGCAGTTCTTC.